Each of the 27 T cell receptor beta chains below was sequenced from the same sample in a study of blood T cell repertoires in COVID-19. Sequenced by immunoSEQ multiplex PCR; TCRdb stores in-frame clones only, minus some. The sample holds 450,000 to 500,000 clones, 80% to 90% seen once. Sequenced input: peripheral blood. The receptor set was obtained from a human donor in a cohort sampled during active COVID-19.

On this clone: Other DNA sequences in the same sample also yield this CDR3. The V and J genes are TRBV18 and TRBJ2-7, with 8 bases matching TRBD1. V lost 2 bases, J lost 6 bases, and 3 bases stayed unmatched. Germline V gene data show CDR1 as KGHSH and CDR2 as LQKENI. This CDR3 spans 13 amino acids. In nucleotides, the CDR3 is TGTGCCAGCTCACCAGGGCAGGGGGCCGAGCAGTACTTC. As protein: CASSPGQGAEQYF. Filled out from reference TRBV18 and TRBJ2-7, the complete variable domain reads NAGVMQNPRHLVRRRGQEARLRCSPMKGHSHVYWYRQLPEEGLKFMVYLQKENIIDESGMPKERFSAEFPKEGPSILRIQQVVRGDSAAYFCASSPGQGAEQYFGPGTRLTVT.

The rearrangement uses TRBV7-8 and TRBJ2-7; D unresolved. This CDR3 has 12 residues. V shed 4 bases and J shed 4 bases, with 8 bases lying between them. In germline, CDR1 is SGHVS, CDR2 FQNEAQ. In DNA, the CDR3 is TGTGCCAGCAGCTCGGAGACTTACGAGCAGTACTTC. Its protein product is CASSSETYEQYF.

In DNA form, the CDR3 reads TGTGCCACCAGCAGCGACCCGGTGACTAGCGGGAAGAATTACAATGAGCAGTTCTTC. Residues: CATSSDPVTSGKNYNEQFF. V usage is TRBV15 and J usage is TRBJ2-1; 11 bases align to TRBD2. Per the germline V gene, CDR1 is LNHNV and CDR2 is YYDKDF (reference sequence). The CDR3 runs to 19 residues. J lost 4 bases, V lost 3 bases, and 14 bases had no gene match.

The genes are TRBV9 and TRBJ2-1; 8 nucleotides agree with TRBD2. CDR1 is SGDLS and CDR2 is YYNGEE in the germline V gene. The CDR3 consists of 13 residues. J was trimmed by 10 bases and V by 5 bases; bases with no gene match: 8. In DNA form, the CDR3 reads TGTGCCAGCAGTCCCGGACTAGCACGGGAGCAGTTCTTC. Amino acids: CASSPGLAREQFF. Full variable domain (rest looked up from reference TRBV9 and TRBJ2-1): DSGVTQTPKHLITATGQRVTLRCSPRSGDLSVYWYQQSLDQGLQFLIQYYNGEERAKGNILERFSAQQFPDLHSELNLSSLELGDSALYFCASSPGLAREQFFGPGTRLTVL.

The chain employs TRBV2 and TRBJ1-2; the D gene is possibly TRBD1 (6 bases). With 6 bases removed from V and 6 bases from J, the gap between germline ends came to 14 bases. Germline V lookup: CDR1 SNHLY, CDR2 FYNNEI. The CDR3 consists of 13 residues. CDR3 nucleotides: TGTGCCAGCAGCCCTGACAGGAGGAATGGCTACACCTTC. Protein sequence: CASSPDRRNGYTF.

CDR3 protein: CASSSPGLNQPQHF. For the CDR3, the DNA is TGTGCCAGCAGTTCCCCGGGACTAAATCAGCCCCAGCATTTT. The chain uses TRBV28 and TRBJ1-5; D perhaps matches TRBD1 (5 bases). The length of the CDR3 is 14 residues. In germline, CDR1 is MDHEN, CDR2 SYDVKM. Trimming removed 4 bases from V and 4 bases from J, with 11 bases in between. Filled out from reference TRBV28 and TRBJ1-5, the complete variable domain reads DVKVTQSSRYLVKRTGEKVFLECVQDMDHENMFWYRQDPGLGLRLIYFSYDVKMKEKGDIPEGYSVSREKKERFSLILESASTNQTSMYLCASSSPGLNQPQHFGDGTRLSIL.

The genes are TRBV29-1 and TRBJ1-1; TRBD1 matches 7 bases. CDR1 and CDR2 from the germline V gene are SQVTM and ANQGSEA. Losses at the gene ends were 3 bases for V and 0 bases for J; bases not matched to a gene: 4. This CDR3 is 14 amino acids long. CDR3 nucleotide sequence: TGCAGCGTTGAGAAGGACAGGTTGAACACTGAAGCTTTCTTT. Its translation: CSVEKDRLNTEAFF.

The V call is TRBV24-1, the J call TRBJ1-5, with 7 bases that match TRBD1. J gave up 1 base and V 10 bases, and 6 bases lay outside the gene matches. The germline CDR1 and CDR2 sequences are KGHDR and SFDVKD. The CDR3 spans 14 residues. CDR3 in DNA: TGTGCCACATCTAAACAGGGGAGCAATCAGCCCCAGCATTTT. Residues: CATSKQGSNQPQHF.

The chain employs TRBV10-3 and TRBJ2-1, with 7 bases identical to TRBD1. J lost 4 bases, V lost 0 bases, and 3 bases had no gene match. This CDR3 region has 15 residues. Germline loops: CDR1 ENHRY, CDR2 SYGVKD. CDR3 in DNA: TGTGCCATCAGTGAGTCAGGGGGCGATTACAATGAGCAGTTCTTC. The encoded protein is CAISESGGDYNEQFF.

V and J are TRBV4-1 and TRBJ2-3, with a tentative D call TRBD2 (5 bases). The CDR3 runs 18 residues. Germline V gives CDR1 MGHRA, CDR2 YSYEKL. V lost 1 base, J lost 0 bases, and 17 bases lay in between. CDR3 region: CASSQAPPLAESTDTQYF. The CDR3 DNA sequence: TGCGCCAGCAGCCAAGCACCGCCTCTAGCAGAGAGCACAGATACGCAGTATTTT.

The gene calls are TRBV28 and TRBJ2-7; D call uncertain. The V end lost 6 bases, the J end lost 6 bases, and 15 bases lay between the germline ends. The CDR3 totals 13 residues. Germline CDR1 is MDHEN and CDR2 is SYDVKM. The chain's CDR3 is CASSPPPGFEQYF. In nucleotides, the CDR3 is TGTGCCAGCAGCCCTCCCCCAGGATTCGAGCAGTACTTC. The full variable domain, its missing parts supplied by reference TRBV28 and TRBJ2-7, is DVKVTQSSRYLVKRTGEKVFLECVQDMDHENMFWYRQDPGLGLRLIYFSYDVKMKEKGDIPEGYSVSREKKERFSLILESASTNQTSMYLCASSPPPGFEQYFGPGTRLTVT.

This clone has just one count. J is TRBJ2-5 and V is TRBV5-1, with TRBD2 matching over 8 bases. CDR3 length equals 16 residues. Germline CDR1 SGHRS, CDR2 YFSETQ. With 4 bases clipped from V and 2 bases from J, the junction kept 10 bases outside the gene matches. DNA of the CDR3: TGCGCCAGCAGCACGAGACTAGCGAGTTTTCAAGAGACCCAGTACTTC. Its translation is CASSTRLASFQETQYF.

This clone was seen only a few times. The chain recombines TRBV7-2 with TRBJ2-1, with 9 bases matching TRBD2. V lost 8 bases and J lost 10; bases outside the gene matches: 9. The length of the CDR3 is 13 residues. CDR1 SGHTA and CDR2 FQGNSA come from the germline V gene. CDR3 protein: CASGIAGEVEQFF. The CDR3 coding sequence is TGTGCCAGCGGTATAGCGGGAGAAGTGGAGCAGTTCTTC.

Comments on this clone: Distinct nucleotide sequences in the sample also encode this CDR3. The chain carries TRBV5-1 and TRBJ1-1, with D maybe TRBD1 (5 bases). The CDR3 sequence is 14 residues long. V lost 1 base and J lost 2, with 9 bases in between. Germline CDR1 SGHRS, CDR2 YFSETQ. The CDR3 DNA reads TGCGCCAGCAGCTTGCCAGGGCAAAACACTGAAGCTTTCTTT. It encodes CASSLPGQNTEAFF. Full variable domain (outside the CDR3, taken from reference TRBV5-1 and TRBJ1-1): KAGVTQTPRYLIKTRGQQVTLSCSPISGHRSVSWYQQTPGQGLQFLFEYFSETQRNKGNFPGRFSGRQFSNSRSEMNVSTLELGDSALYLCASSLPGQNTEAFFGQGTRLTVV.

V usage is TRBV7-2 and J usage is TRBJ2-7; D is perhaps TRBD2 (6 bases). This CDR3 is built from 13 residues. Trimming left V 4 bases short and J 5 bases short, with 12 bases between. The germline CDR1 and CDR2 sequences are SGHTA and FQGNSA. The CDR3 nucleotides read TGTGCCAGCAGCTCTGGGACTGTTAACGAGCAGTACTTC. It translates to CASSSGTVNEQYF. Drawing the rest from reference TRBV7-2 and TRBJ2-7, the complete variable domain is GAGVSQSPSNKVTEKGKDVELRCDPISGHTALYWYRQSLGQGLEFLIYFQGNSAPDKSGLPSDRFSAERTGGSVSTLTIQRTQQEDSAVYLCASSSGTVNEQYFGPGTRLTVT.

This sequence joins TRBV11-3 and TRBJ2-1; 9 nucleotides match TRBD2. The trim removed 7 bases at V and 7 bases at J, leaving 5 bases unmatched. This CDR3 spans 13 amino acids. CDR1 and CDR2 from the germline V gene are SGHNT and YENEEA. The CDR3 loop is CASTPSGRNEQFF. The CDR3 DNA reads as TGTGCCAGCACTCCGAGCGGGAGGAATGAGCAGTTCTTC.

The chain employs TRBV7-9 and TRBJ2-1; TRBD2 agrees at 8 bases. Germline V gives CDR1 SEHNR, CDR2 FQNEAQ (reference sequence). The CDR3 length is 16 residues. V shed 4 bases, J shed 4 bases, and the junction held 9 bases outside the gene matches. The DNA of the CDR3 is TGTGCCAGCAGCTCTAAAGCGGGGGCAGGATACAATGAGCAGTTCTTC. As protein: CASSSKAGAGYNEQFF. Together with reference TRBV7-9 and TRBJ2-1, the CDR3 gives the full variable domain: DTGVSQNPRHKITKRGQNVTFRCDPISEHNRLYWYRQTLGQGPEFLTYFQNEAQLEKSRLLSDRFSAERPKGSFSTLEIQRTEQGDSAMYLCASSSKAGAGYNEQFFGPGTRLTVL.

The chain couples TRBV5-4 to TRBJ2-3; TRBD2 matches at 7 bases. Germline assignment: CDR1 SGHNT and CDR2 YYREEE (reference sequence). The V segment lost 2 bases and the J segment 1 base; nucleotides outside the gene matches: 10. The CDR3 spans 17 residues. CDR3 in DNA: TGTGCCAGCAGCTTCGGAGGCTGGGACTACCGCACAGATACGCAGTATTTT. Protein sequence: CASSFGGWDYRTDTQYF.

The J gene is TRBJ1-5, the V gene TRBV21-1. TRBV21-1 is listed as a pseudogene. The CDR3 extends over 16 amino acids. CDR3 coding DNA: TGTGCCAGCAGGACGAGGAGCGGGAGAAGCAATCAGCCCCAGCATTTT. This sequence encodes CASRTRSGRSNQPQHF.

The gene calls are TRBV5-1 and TRBJ2-1; 7 bases fit TRBD2. The CDR3 spans 15 residues. Germline assignment: CDR1 SGHRS and CDR2 YFSETQ. Losses at the gene ends were 7 bases for V and 0 bases for J; bases not matched to a gene: 7. The CDR3 nucleotides are TGCGCCAGCCGATCCTTAGCGGGCTCCTACAATGAGCAGTTCTTC. This gives the protein CASRSLAGSYNEQFF.

This clone has a single count. CDR3 amino acids: CASNLPGLGGDTQYF. In DNA, the CDR3 is TGTGCCAGCAACCTGCCGGGACTAGGGGGGGATACGCAGTATTTT. V usage is TRBV28 and J usage is TRBJ2-3; 8 positions agree with TRBD2. The V and J ends lost 7 bases and 6 bases, in that order; junction bases with no gene match: 12. CDR3 length equals 15 residues. Germline V lookup: CDR1 MDHEN, CDR2 SYDVKM.

V is TRBV7-2 and J is TRBJ1-4; possibly TRBD1 for D (6 bases). This CDR3 is built from 16 residues. Germline assignment: CDR1 SGHTA and CDR2 FQGNSA. The ends were cut back, 3 bases at V and 0 bases at J, with 11 bases in the middle. CDR3 in DNA: TGTGCCAGCAGCTTCAGACAGGACTCAACTAATGAAAAACTGTTTTTT. It yields the protein CASSFRQDSTNEKLFF.

The chain has TRBV11-2 and TRBJ1-2; the match to TRBD1 covers 7 bases. The CDR3 contains 15 residues. With V trimmed by 4 bases and J by 1 base, 6 bases remained unmatched. The germline gives CDR1 SGHAT, CDR2 FQNNGV. Written as DNA, the CDR3 is TGTGCCAGCAGCTCCTACAGGGGACGTAACTATGGCTACACCTTC. Encoded protein: CASSSYRGRNYGYTF.

CDR3 nucleotides: TGTGCCATCAGTGAGTCAGGAGGGTTTGATTCACCCCTCCACTTT. Protein sequence: CAISESGGFDSPLHF. J is TRBJ1-6 and V is TRBV10-3; D ambiguous. V lost 0 bases and J 8 bases, leaving 11 bases between the germline ends. Germline V gives CDR1 ENHRY, CDR2 SYGVKD. The CDR3 extends over 15 amino acids.

The chain combines TRBV15 with TRBJ2-1; 9 nucleotides line up with TRBD1. Germline V gene data show CDR1 as LNHNV and CDR2 as YYDKDF (reference sequence). V shed 4 bases and J 7 bases; nucleotides not matched to a gene: 14. CDR3 length: 17 residues. As DNA, the CDR3 is TGTGCCACCAGCACTCACACAGGGGGCTTACGGGGGAATGAGCAGTTCTTC. This gives the protein CATSTHTGGLRGNEQFF.

The chain is built from TRBV3-1 (or the pseudogene TRBV3-2) and TRBJ1-2; TRBD1 matches at 7 bases. The CDR3 runs to 14 residues. Trimming removed 3 bases from V and 4 bases from J; junction bases left unmatched: 5. Germline lookup yields CDR1 LGHDT and CDR2 YNNKEL (reference sequence). The CDR3 loop reads CASSHGQEIYGYTF. CDR3 sequence (DNA): TGTGCCAGCAGCCACGGACAGGAGATCTATGGCTACACCTTC.

The chain has TRBV4-1 and TRBJ2-1; D might be TRBD2 (5 bases). V was cut by 6 bases and J by 0 bases, with 12 bases left in between. CDR1 is MGHRA, CDR2 YSYEKL, per germline. The CDR3 length is 15 residues. Written as DNA, the CDR3 is TGCGCCAGCAGGATCGGGGTTCTCTCCTACAATGAGCAGTTCTTC. Amino acids: CASRIGVLSYNEQFF.